One and the same sample provided the 27 T cell receptor beta chains below, sequenced in a study of blood T cell repertoires in COVID-19. TCRdb keeps only in-frame clones here, not all; method: immunoSEQ multiplex PCR. The sample gives some 51,000 clones, about 93% of which show up once; approximately 15% is in the top ten. Sequencing used peripheral blood. The source is a human donor with active COVID-19. The donor label of this sample is uncertain.

The chain employs TRBV10-3 and TRBJ2-3; 8 nucleotides align to TRBD1. V lost 2 bases, J lost 5 bases, and 6 bases stayed unmatched. The CDR3 totals 15 residues. The germline CDR1 and CDR2 sequences are ENHRY and SYGVKD. Here the CDR3 reads CAISEGRGQGDTQYF. CDR3 sequence (DNA): TGTGCCATCAGTGAGGGCAGGGGGCAGGGAGATACGCAGTATTTT.

J is TRBJ2-5 and V is TRBV11-3, with D tentatively TRBD1 (5 bases). Germline V gives CDR1 SGHNT, CDR2 YENEEA. Trimming took off 5 bases at V and 0 bases at J, with 7 bases between the two ends. The CDR3 is made up of 13 amino acids. CDR3 coding DNA: TGTGCCAGCAGCAGACAGCACCAAGAGACCCAGTACTTC. It yields the protein CASSRQHQETQYF. Complete variable domain (other parts from reference TRBV11-3 and TRBJ2-5): EAGVVQSPRYKIIEKKQPVAFWCNPISGHNTLYWYLQNLGQGPELLIRYENEEAVDDSQLPKDRFSAERLKGVDSTLKIQPAELGDSAVYLCASSRQHQETQYFGPGTRLLVL.

V gene TRBV5-1 combines with J gene TRBJ2-7; 11 positions match TRBD2. Germline CDR1 is SGHRS and CDR2 is YFSETQ. Trimming took 3 bases from V and 3 from J; bases not matched to a gene: 5. The CDR3 extends over 15 amino acids. CDR3 in amino acids: CASSSGTSGNYEQYF. The CDR3 bases are TGCGCCAGCAGCTCGGGGACTAGCGGAAACTACGAGCAGTACTTC.

The chain recombines TRBV19 with TRBJ2-1, with TRBD2 matching over 12 bases. CDR1 LNHDA and CDR2 SQIVND come from the germline V gene (reference sequence). This CDR3 has 15 residues. V lost 3 bases, J lost 6 bases, and 3 bases stayed unmatched. The DNA for the CDR3 is TGTGCCAGTAGTATCCTAGCGGGAGGGAGCAATGAGCAGTTCTTC. This gives the protein CASSILAGGSNEQFF.

The rearrangement links TRBV3-1 (or the pseudogene TRBV3-2) to TRBJ1-4; D gene unclear. Trimming took 0 bases from V and 4 from J, leaving 6 bases between them. This CDR3 is 14 amino acids long. Looked up from germline, CDR1 is LGHDT and CDR2 is YNNKEL (reference sequence). The CDR3 DNA reads as TGTGCCAGCAGCCAAGATCTTGTTAATGAAAAACTGTTTTTT. It specifies CASSQDLVNEKLFF.

CDR3 amino acids: CASISPGSTDTQYF. The CDR3, as DNA: TGTGCCAGCATCTCCCCCGGGAGCACAGATACGCAGTATTTT. The rearrangement uses TRBV6-5 and TRBJ2-3; D uncertain. The CDR3 sequence is 14 residues long. V lost 7 bases, J lost 0 bases, and 11 bases lay in between. CDR1 is MNHEY and CDR2 is SVGAGI in the germline V gene.

The chain links TRBV11-2 to TRBJ2-2; TRBD1 might be the D (5 bases). This CDR3 comprises 13 residues. Trimming removed 4 bases from V and 3 bases from J, with 6 bases in between. From germline, CDR1 is SGHAT and CDR2 FQNNGV. The CDR3 DNA reads as TGTGCCAGCAGCTCAGGGTACACCGGGGAGCTGTTTTTT. This codes for CASSSGYTGELFF.

V is TRBV5-4 and J is TRBJ2-3; a possible D gene is TRBD2 (6 bases). In germline, CDR1 is SGHNT, CDR2 YYREEE (reference sequence). The CDR3 is made up of 15 amino acids. Trimming removed 1 base at V and 0 bases at J, with 9 bases between. The DNA for the CDR3 is TGTGCCAGCAGCTTGATGCGGGGAAGCACAGATACGCAGTATTTT. Protein sequence: CASSLMRGSTDTQYF.

Here the CDR3 DNA reads TGTGCCAGCCAATGGGGGGAAGGCACCGGGGAGCTGTTTTTT. Residues: CASQWGEGTGELFF. The V call is TRBV6-5, the J call TRBJ2-2; a possible D gene is TRBD2 (6 bases). Trimming stripped 8 bases from V and 4 bases from J, with 14 bases between. Germline V gene lookup returns CDR1 MNHEY and CDR2 SVGAGI. The CDR3 consists of 14 residues.

This clone was seen more than once but under ten times. The chain links TRBV7-6 to TRBJ1-2, with 9 bases lining up with TRBD1. With V trimmed by 5 bases and J by 2 bases, 6 bases remained unmatched. CDR3 length equals 15 residues. CDR1 and CDR2 (germline): SGHVS, FNYEAQ. The CDR3 loop is CASSRGGQGNYGYTF. The CDR3 DNA reads as TGTGCCAGCAGCCGGGGGGGACAGGGAAACTATGGCTACACCTTC.

This clone appeared a few times. V is TRBV3-1 (or the pseudogene TRBV3-2) and J is TRBJ2-2; 7 nucleotides match TRBD1. CDR1 and CDR2 from the germline V gene are LGHDT and YNNKEL (reference sequence). The CDR3 is 15 amino acids. The ends lost 4 bases at V and 4 bases at J; junction bases unmatched: 6. The CDR3 nucleotides read TGTGCCAGCAGCCTTGGGACAGTGAGCACCGGGGAGCTGTTTTTT. This codes for CASSLGTVSTGELFF.

V usage is TRBV7-3 and J usage is TRBJ1-2; tentative D call: TRBD1 (6 bases). This CDR3 contains 14 residues. CDR1 SGHTA and CDR2 FQGTGA come from the germline V gene. Trimming stripped 5 bases from V and 6 bases from J, with 16 bases between. This CDR3 reads CASSPRGGSDGYTF. The CDR3 DNA sequence: TGTGCCAGCAGCCCAAGGGGGGGTAGCGATGGCTACACCTTC.

The chain is built from TRBV6-5 and TRBJ2-4, with 7 bases fitting TRBD1. The CDR3 covers 15 residues. Germline V lookup: CDR1 MNHEY, CDR2 SVGAGI. The ends lost 6 bases at V and 3 bases at J; junction bases unmatched: 8. This CDR3 is CASRPGTEGKNIQYF. The CDR3 coding sequence is TGTGCCAGCAGACCCGGGACAGAAGGCAAAAACATTCAGTACTTC.

This clone was observed once. The chain joins TRBV10-1 to TRBJ2-7; TRBD2 matches at 11 bases. V trimming: 10 bases; J trimming: 7 bases; junction bases outside the gene matches: 9. The CDR3 sequence is 13 residues long. Germline V lookup: CDR1 WNHNN, CDR2 SYGVQD (reference sequence). The CDR3 region has the DNA TGCGCCACTCTAGCGGGGGGCCCGGGGGAGCAGTACGTC. Encoded protein: CATLAGGPGEQYV.

The chain joins TRBV7-9 to TRBJ2-7, with 7 positions matching TRBD1. Germline-derived CDR1 and CDR2 are SEHNR and FQNEAQ (reference sequence). With 5 bases clipped from V and 4 bases from J, the junction kept 11 bases outside the gene matches. The CDR3 runs 15 residues. The CDR3 loop is CASSRLRDRDYEQYV. CDR3 bases: TGTGCCAGCAGCCGACTGAGGGACAGAGATTACGAGCAGTACGTC.

The chain carries TRBV6-2 or TRBV6-3 and TRBJ2-1; the match to TRBD2 covers 10 bases. Germline V gene data show CDR1 as MNHEY and CDR2 as SVGEGT. This CDR3 is 14 amino acids long. The J segment lost 4 bases and the V segment lost 6 bases, leaving 3 bases of the junction unmatched. DNA of the CDR3: TGTGCCAGCAGCGAGACTAGCGGGTACAATGAGCAGTTCTTC. Protein: CASSETSGYNEQFF.

The CDR3 coding sequence is TGTGCCAGCAGTTTATCGGGGACAGTACGCTCCTACGAGCAGTACTTC. This codes for CASSLSGTVRSYEQYF. V gene TRBV27 combines with J gene TRBJ2-7; TRBD1 aligns across 7 bases. The CDR3 has 16 residues. The germline V gene encodes CDR1 MNHEY and CDR2 SMNVEV (reference sequence). The junction had 5 bases not matched to a gene; V was cut back by 0 bases and J by 0 bases.

CDR3 loop: CASSVVRATYNEQFF. The CDR3 DNA reads as TGTGCCAGCAGCGTCGTCAGGGCCACCTACAATGAGCAGTTCTTC. The J gene is TRBJ2-1, the V gene TRBV7-9; a possible D gene is TRBD1 (5 bases). CDR3 length equals 15 residues. The germline V gene has CDR1 SEHNR and CDR2 FQNEAQ (reference sequence). V was cut by 5 bases and J by 2 bases, with 13 bases left in between.

The chain uses TRBV29-1 and TRBJ1-1, with D uncertain. The germline V gene has CDR1 SQVTM and CDR2 ANQGSEA. The CDR3 runs 11 residues. CDR3 sequence: CRVTGNTEAFF. The CDR3 DNA is TGCAGAGTGACGGGGAACACTGAAGCTTTCTTT.

V usage is TRBV5-1 and J usage is TRBJ2-1; 7 bases map to TRBD1. The trim removed 4 bases at V and 2 bases at J, leaving 3 bases unmatched. The CDR3 covers 14 residues. CDR1 is SGHRS, CDR2 YFSETQ, per germline. The CDR3 nucleotides are TGCGCCAGCAGCCAGGACAGGCCCTACAATGAGCAGTTCTTC. Its protein is CASSQDRPYNEQFF.

The J gene is TRBJ1-2, the V gene TRBV2, with 9 bases that match TRBD1. The CDR3 extends over 16 amino acids. J lost 5 bases, V lost 2 bases, and 9 bases had no gene match. Germline CDR1 and CDR2: SNHLY and FYNNEI. CDR3 in DNA: TGTGCCAGCAGTGAATTTTTAGGGGACAGGGAATATGGCTACACCTTC. It yields the protein CASSEFLGDREYGYTF.

This rearrangement joins TRBV12-5 to TRBJ2-2; 8 bases line up with TRBD1. CDR1 LGHNT and CDR2 FRNRAP come from the germline V gene. The V gene end was trimmed by 2 bases and the J gene end by 7 bases; junction bases not matched to a gene: 12. This CDR3 region has 17 residues. CDR3: CASGLPYRTGSGGELFF. The CDR3 coding sequence is TGTGCTAGTGGTTTGCCCTATAGGACAGGGTCGGGCGGGGAGCTGTTTTTT.

The rearrangement joins TRBV5-1 to TRBJ2-1; 8 bases map to TRBD2. Per germline, CDR1 SGHRS and CDR2 YFSETQ. The CDR3 loop spans 15 amino acids. V dropped 3 bases and J dropped 2; count of bases not matched to a gene: 4. This CDR3 is CASSSTGGPYNEQFF. DNA for the CDR3: TGCGCCAGCAGCTCGACGGGAGGGCCCTACAATGAGCAGTTCTTC.

This chain connects TRBV6-5 to TRBJ2-7; 8 nucleotides align to TRBD1. V lost 4 bases to trimming and J lost 5 bases; unmatched junction nucleotides: 7. Germline lookup yields CDR1 MNHEY and CDR2 SVGAGI. This CDR3 is built from 14 residues. CDR3 region: CASSSLTGAHEQYF. The CDR3 DNA reads as TGTGCCAGCAGTTCCCTGACAGGGGCTCACGAGCAGTACTTC.

This chain uses TRBV7-3 with TRBJ2-3, with D unresolved. Germline V gene data show CDR1 as SGHTA and CDR2 as FQGTGA. This CDR3 comprises 15 residues. V was cut by 5 bases and J by 3 bases, with 15 bases left in between. The CDR3: CASSPGSLSTDTQYF. The CDR3 nucleotides read TGTGCCAGCAGCCCCGGGTCTTTAAGTACAGATACGCAGTATTTT.

The chain uses TRBV11-3 and TRBJ2-7; 10 nucleotides align to TRBD2. Germline lookup yields CDR1 SGHNT and CDR2 YENEEA. V lost 5 bases, J lost 12 bases, and 7 bases stayed unmatched. The CDR3 loop spans 12 amino acids. DNA of the CDR3: TGTGCCAGCAGCGCCTCTAGCGGGGGTTTGTACGTC. Amino acid sequence: CASSASSGGLYV.

This clone was seen a single time. The chain joins TRBV10-3 to TRBJ2-3; 9 bases fit TRBD1. J lost 4 bases, V lost 2 bases, and 7 bases had no gene match. Germline V lookup: CDR1 ENHRY, CDR2 SYGVKD. This CDR3 has 16 amino acids. CDR3 nucleotides: TGTGCCATCAGTGAGGCATCGACAGGGGGAGCAGATACGCAGTATTTT. Amino acids: CAISEASTGGADTQYF.